One T cell receptor beta chain is described in this entry. Its cognate antigen has yet to be identified. It has no much larger one-base neighbor in the sample; base qualities were not kept. The data belong to a study of a mutant IDH1 vaccine in newly diagnosed glioma listed by TCRdb under 2021. Study-level background: Of the roughly 31 treated patients, around 62% were male and approximately 38% were female, and the mean age was around 40 years. Prior to enrollment, patients had been given standard therapy consisting of radiotherapy alone, temozolomide alone, or radiochemotherapy with temozolomide, with the combination given to most patients. Peripheral blood was collected at six visits: V03 (baseline), V05, V07, V10, V12 and V13. Longitudinal TCRB deep sequencing was done for fewer than 30 treated patients, wherever samples were available for exploratory analyses. Beyond this particular receptor, the publication reports: The authors noted that analyses of patient blood samples could not be reproduced because of sample limitations. Selection of PBMC samples for TCRB deep sequencing was based on availability. Pseudoprogression appeared unrelated to alterations in the top peripheral T cell clonotypes detected by TCRB sequencing. Immune responses induced by the vaccine were seen in approximately 92% of patients across multiple MHC alleles.

What the time point label conveys for this sample: baseline, week 1 (first vaccination visit). Taken with the paper, the label for treatment or condition translates to: pre-vaccination baseline after standard-of-care therapy. The donors had newly diagnosed IDH1-mutant astrocytomas of WHO grade 3 or 4 that showed loss of nuclear ATRX. The samples were drawn from NOA16, a multicentre, single-arm, open-label phase I trial in Germany that tested a mutant IDH1 peptide vaccine in humans for the first time. Blood drawn at visit V03 was used as the baseline sample for immunogenicity testing. Genomic DNA for TCRB sequencing was isolated from EDTA blood with the DNeasy Blood and Tissue Kit. Including cysteine and phenylalanine, the CDR3 has 15 amino acids. Solely the CDR3 DNA is kept, with 45 bases framed from the first base. V has 2 bases trimmed and J has 5 bases trimmed; junction bases matching no gene number 5. CDR1 and CDR2 are read off the germline V gene as KGHSH and LQKENI.

The receptor library was made with the immunoSEQ multiplex PCR assay. Rearranged TCR beta chain sequences were amplified using the hsTCRB Kit according to the manufacturer's protocol. Sequencing of TCRB libraries was carried out on an Illumina MiSeq. Turning to the authors' computational methods: The proprietary platform of the kit vendor was used for demultiplexing, trimming and gene mapping. As stored in TCRdb, this immuneACCESS dataset retains in-frame rearrangements with V and J assigned. A fraction of the clones does not appear; measured against another copy, unresolved V genes explain less than half of the discrepancy, and the remainder lacks a known reason. V, J and clone size are taken as reported in that table, and D and trimming were inferred from the DNA itself. The sample table lists tens of thousands of clones, 75% to 95% of them with a count of one. The biggest ten clones account for roughly 2.7% of the sample.

The rearrangement combines TRBV18 with TRBJ1-5; 8 junctional bases match TRBD1. The sequence was collected from a man aged 45 to 65 with glioma. The source was PBMCs, collected from a glioma patient treated with radiotherapy, temozolomide or both. This receptor carries the CDR3 CASSPGAGGHQPQHF. The DNA is TGTGCCAGCTCACCAGGGGCAGGGGGCCATCAGCCCCAGCATTTT.